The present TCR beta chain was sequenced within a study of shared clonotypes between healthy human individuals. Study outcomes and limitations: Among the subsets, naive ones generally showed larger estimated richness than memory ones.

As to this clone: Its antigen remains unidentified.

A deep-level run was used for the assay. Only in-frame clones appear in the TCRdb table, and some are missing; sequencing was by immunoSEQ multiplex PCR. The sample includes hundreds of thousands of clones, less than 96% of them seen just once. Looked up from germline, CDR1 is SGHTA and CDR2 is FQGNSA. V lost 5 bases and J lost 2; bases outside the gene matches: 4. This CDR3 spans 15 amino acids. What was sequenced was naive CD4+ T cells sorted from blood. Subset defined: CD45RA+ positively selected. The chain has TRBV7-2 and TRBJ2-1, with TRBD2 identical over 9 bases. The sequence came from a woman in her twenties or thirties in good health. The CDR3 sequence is CASSKLAGTYNEQFF. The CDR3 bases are TGTGCCAGCAGCAAACTAGCGGGCACCTACAATGAGCAGTTCTTC.